Following are 22 T cell receptor beta chains from one sample sequenced in a study of technical replicates of blood from a handful of donors. Sequencing used immunoSEQ multiplex PCR; TCRdb keeps in-frame clones, though not all of them. Of under 90,000 clones in the sample, roughly 94% were seen once. Sequenced sample: T cells isolated from PBMCs. The receptors were sampled from a human donor in good health.

The rearrangement joins TRBV18 to TRBJ2-1; TRBD2 agrees at 12 bases. Germline V gives CDR1 KGHSH, CDR2 LQKENI. CDR3 length equals 16 residues. V trimming: 2 bases; J trimming: 9 bases; junction bases outside the gene matches: 8. The DNA of the CDR3 is TGTGCCAGCTCACCAGGACTAGCGGGACGTTTGGGTGAGCAGTTCTTC. It yields the protein CASSPGLAGRLGEQFF.

The chain is built from TRBV10-1 and TRBJ2-2; D is undetermined. CDR3 length equals 13 residues. The V end lost 3 bases, the J end lost 1 base, and 3 bases lay between the germline ends. Germline V gene data show CDR1 as WNHNN and CDR2 as SYGVQD (reference sequence). The CDR3 is CASSDRNTGELFF. CDR3 coding DNA: TGCGCCAGCAGTGACAGGAACACCGGGGAGCTGTTTTTT.

This sequence joins TRBV29-1 and TRBJ1-4, with TRBD1 matching 9 bases. Trimming at V came to 4 bases and at J to 4 bases, leaving 7 bases not matched to a gene. This CDR3 is 15 amino acids long. Germline CDR1 SQVTM, CDR2 ANQGSEA. The CDR3 DNA sequence: TGCAGCGTTGTAGATCCGGACAGGGGTAATGAAAAACTGTTTTTT. It yields the protein CSVVDPDRGNEKLFF. Variable domain in full (rest from reference TRBV29-1 and TRBJ1-4): SAVISQKPSRDICQRGTSLTIQCQVDSQVTMMFWYRQQPGQSLTLIATANQGSEATYESGFVIDKFPISRPNLTFSTLTVSNMSPEDSSIYLCSVVDPDRGNEKLFFGSGTQLSVL.

The chain is built from TRBV29-1 and TRBJ2-5, with D maybe TRBD2 (5 bases). Per the germline V gene, CDR1 is SQVTM and CDR2 is ANQGSEA. This CDR3 contains 15 residues. The ends were cut back, 3 bases at V and 2 bases at J, with 16 bases in the middle. In DNA form, the CDR3 reads TGCAGCGTTGAGTTGTTAGAGGGTATTCAAGAGACCCAGTACTTC. It translates to CSVELLEGIQETQYF.

This chain uses TRBV27 with TRBJ2-4, with TRBD2 identical over 16 bases. Trimming at V came to 5 bases and at J to 1 base, leaving 8 bases not matched to a gene. The CDR3 extends over 19 amino acids. Germline CDR1 reads MNHEY; CDR2 reads SMNVEV (reference sequence). The CDR3 sequence: CASSPLGLAGGSAKNIQYF. The CDR3 DNA follows: TGTGCCAGCAGTCCCCTGGGACTAGCGGGAGGGTCCGCCAAAAACATTCAGTACTTC.

This clone was found once. The chain is built from TRBV30 and TRBJ1-1; D perhaps matches TRBD1 (6 bases). This CDR3 comprises 16 residues. Germline CDR1 reads GTSNPN; CDR2 reads SVGIG (reference sequence). Trimming took off 3 bases at V and 1 base at J, with 18 bases between the two ends. The CDR3 DNA reads as TGTGCCTGGAGGAGAATGGGGGCGATTACGAACACTGAAGCTTTCTTT. This gives the protein CAWRRMGAITNTEAFF.

This clone was recorded once. The chain uses TRBV19 and TRBJ1-2; D not certain. V lost 4 bases and J lost 7, with 7 bases in between. This CDR3 region has 11 residues. Germline lookup yields CDR1 LNHDA and CDR2 SQIVND (reference sequence). The CDR3 DNA reads TGTGCCAGTAGTACCCCGGTTGGCTACACCTTC. It codes for CASSTPVGYTF.

The V call is TRBV19, the J call TRBJ1-5; no clear D gene. Germline V gene sequence: CDR1 LNHDA, CDR2 SQIVND (reference sequence). Trimming took off 3 bases at V and 5 bases at J, with 5 bases between the two ends. There are 12 residues in the CDR3. The CDR3: CASSMRDQPQHF. In DNA, the CDR3 is TGTGCCAGTAGTATGAGGGATCAGCCCCAGCATTTT.

This clone was observed once. The genes are TRBV27 and TRBJ2-2; D possibly corresponds to TRBD2 (6 bases). CDR1 and CDR2 (germline): MNHEY, SMNVEV (reference sequence). The CDR3 extends over 15 amino acids. The ends were cut back, 3 bases at V and 8 bases at J, with 16 bases in the middle. The CDR3 coding sequence is TGTGCCAGCAGTTTCGGACTACCCCTTGTGGGGGAGCTGTTTTTT. Amino acids: CASSFGLPLVGELFF.

The V and J genes are TRBV10-1 and TRBJ2-7; TRBD2 is a possible D gene (6 bases). Germline V gives CDR1 WNHNN, CDR2 SYGVQD (reference sequence). The CDR3 runs to 12 residues. The ends were cut back, 2 bases at V and 7 bases at J, with 9 bases in the middle. The CDR3 DNA sequence: TGCGCCAGCAGTGAGGGAGGGTCAGAGCAGTACTTC. It yields the protein CASSEGGSEQYF.

This sequence joins TRBV2 and TRBJ1-3, with 11 bases matching TRBD1. Germline V gene lookup returns CDR1 SNHLY and CDR2 FYNNEI. The CDR3 consists of 15 residues. V lost 3 bases to trimming and J lost 4 bases; unmatched junction nucleotides: 2. The CDR3 DNA reads as TGTGCCAGCAGTGACCGGGACAGGGGGGGAAACACCATATATTTT. It encodes CASSDRDRGGNTIYF.

The V gene is TRBV5-1, the J gene TRBJ2-7; weak D call: TRBD2 (6 bases). The germline V gene has CDR1 SGHRS and CDR2 YFSETQ. The CDR3 is made up of 15 amino acids. V lost 1 base to trimming and J lost 4 bases, with 15 bases between them. The CDR3 loop reads CASSLPGSTSYEQYF. The DNA for the CDR3 is TGCGCCAGCAGCTTGCCCGGGAGCACTAGTTACGAGCAGTACTTC.

This chain links TRBV11-2 with TRBJ2-5; TRBD2 aligns across 14 bases. There are 17 residues in the CDR3. Germline-derived CDR1 and CDR2 are SGHAT and FQNNGV. J lost 4 bases, V lost 1 base, and 5 bases had no gene match. The CDR3 coding sequence is TGTGCCAGCAGCTTAGGACTAGCGGGAGGGAGATTAGAGACCCAGTACTTC. Its protein is CASSLGLAGGRLETQYF.

The V call is TRBV5-1, the J call TRBJ2-7; possibly TRBD1 for D (5 bases). The CDR3 is 14 amino acids. V lost 0 bases to trimming and J lost 5 bases, with 12 bases between them. Germline lookup yields CDR1 SGHRS and CDR2 YFSETQ. The CDR3 spells CASSLGPGIDEQYF. CDR3 nucleotides: TGCGCCAGCAGCTTGGGTCCAGGGATCGACGAGCAGTACTTC.

This chain's CDR3 is CASSFVNQPQHF. For the CDR3, the DNA is TGTGCCAGCAGCTTTGTAAATCAGCCCCAGCATTTT. The chain recombines TRBV7-9 with TRBJ1-5; D remains ambiguous. Trimming left V 3 bases short and J 4 bases short, with 4 bases between. The length of the CDR3 is 12 residues. Germline V gene data show CDR1 as SEHNR and CDR2 as FQNEAQ (reference sequence).

The chain has TRBV11-2 and TRBJ1-1, with TRBD1 matching 8 bases. With V trimmed by 3 bases and J by 5 bases, 8 bases remained unmatched. Germline V lookup: CDR1 SGHAT, CDR2 FQNNGV. This CDR3 spans 15 amino acids. The CDR3 sequence: CASSLVRGRETEAFF. CDR3 in DNA: TGTGCCAGCAGCTTGGTCAGGGGGCGCGAGACTGAAGCTTTCTTT.

J is TRBJ2-2 and V is TRBV6-6; 8 bases map to TRBD2. The CDR3 consists of 16 residues. The V segment lost 6 bases and the J segment 5 bases; nucleotides outside the gene matches: 11. Germline assignment: CDR1 MNHNY and CDR2 SVGAGI (reference sequence). The CDR3 nucleotides read TGTGCCAGCAGCTCCGGGACTAGTCGAACTACCGGGGAGCTGTTTTTT. It translates to CASSSGTSRTTGELFF.

This clone was seen just once. The rearrangement joins TRBV19 to TRBJ1-1; D is perhaps TRBD1 (5 bases). The CDR3 is 13 amino acids. Germline V gene lookup returns CDR1 LNHDA and CDR2 SQIVND (reference sequence). V lost 2 bases and J 7 bases, leaving 11 bases between the germline ends. CDR3 region: CASSIRGGGEAFF. In DNA, the CDR3 is TGTGCCAGTAGTATACGGGGGGGTGGTGAAGCTTTCTTT. The full variable domain, completed using reference TRBV19 and TRBJ1-1, is DGGITQSPKYLFRKEGQNVTLSCEQNLNHDAMYWYRQDPGQGLRLIYYSQIVNDFQKGDIAEGYSVSREKKESFPLTVTSAQKNPTAFYLCASSIRGGGEAFFGQGTRLTVV.

In its sample, this clone was seen once. The J gene is TRBJ1-1, the V gene TRBV5-1; tentative D call: TRBD1 (6 bases). Germline-derived CDR1 and CDR2 are SGHRS and YFSETQ. Trimming removed 0 bases from V and 4 bases from J, with 13 bases in between. This CDR3 comprises 15 residues. CDR3 loop: CASSLGAWGLTEAFF. Here the CDR3 DNA reads TGCGCCAGCAGCTTGGGAGCGTGGGGGCTCACTGAAGCTTTCTTT.

V usage is TRBV13 and J usage is TRBJ2-2; no reliable D call. The V and J ends lost 0 bases and 5 bases respectively, with 4 bases between them. The CDR3 spans 13 residues. The germline V gene has CDR1 PRHDT and CDR2 FYEKMQ (reference sequence). CDR3 nucleotides: TGTGCCAGCAGCTTAGGCGGTACCGGGGAGCTGTTTTTT. This encodes CASSLGGTGELFF.

The chain carries TRBV7-6 and TRBJ2-2; D perhaps matches TRBD2 (5 bases). V lost 5 bases to trimming and J lost 4 bases, with 11 bases between them. In germline, CDR1 is SGHVS, CDR2 FNYEAQ. This CDR3 contains 14 residues. CDR3 nucleotides: TGTGCCAGCAGCATTAGCGATGGCACCGGGGAGCTGTTTTTT. This encodes CASSISDGTGELFF.

This chain uses TRBV5-4 with TRBJ1-2; tentative D call: TRBD1 (6 bases). The length of the CDR3 is 14 residues. Germline V gene lookup returns CDR1 SGHNT and CDR2 YYREEE (reference sequence). Trimming cost V 1 base and J 5 bases, with 12 bases left between them. CDR3 sequence: CASSLWYREYGYTF. The CDR3 DNA follows: TGTGCCAGCAGCTTGTGGTACAGGGAATATGGCTACACCTTC. Based on the CDR3 plus reference TRBV5-4 and TRBJ1-2, the full variable domain is ETGVTQSPTHLIKTRGQQVTLRCSSQSGHNTVSWYQQALGQGPQFIFQYYREEENGRGNFPPRFSGLQFPNYSSELNVNALELDDSALYLCASSLWYREYGYTFGSGTRLTVV.